This record covers a single T cell receptor (beta chain). Antigen specificity is unknown. The sample comes from a study of cytomegalovirus exposure and HLA in healthy donors. CDR1 is MDHEN and CDR2 is SYDVKM in the germline V gene. The ends lost 3 bases at V and 5 bases at J; junction bases unmatched: 4. The length of the CDR3 is 13 residues. PCR was performed using 60 Vbeta and 13 Jbeta primers. Sequencing was performed with immunoSEQ multiplex PCR; in TCRdb, only in-frame clones are kept and a portion is missing. The data show about 120,000 clones, around 86% seen once. Study-wide findings and caveats: Presence/absence analyses treated sequencing depth as roughly uniform across donors. Reportedly, cytomegalovirus status was diagnosed with high sensitivity and specificity. The likely origin of a cluster of highly shared sequence variants was a sequencing artifact.

V is TRBV28 and J is TRBJ2-7; 7 nucleotides agree with TRBD1. Material for sequencing was PBMCs. The clonotype originates from a man aged 30 to 39 in good health and CMV-seronegative. The CDR3 nucleotides are TGTGCCAGCAGTTTGAGGGGGCTCAACGAGCAGTACTTC. It is translated as CASSLRGLNEQYF.